Below are 9 T cell receptor beta chains sequenced from a single sample in a study of PD-L1 blockade in urothelial cancer. Using immunoSEQ multiplex PCR, the repertoire was profiled, and TCRdb retains in-frame clones only, with some absent. The data show some 97,000 clones, about nine tenths seen once. The sequencing here drew on PBMCs, taken around atezolizumab (anti-PD-L1) treatment. These receptors originate from a woman aged 80 or older with urothelial cancer.

The sample holds one count of this clone. This rearrangement joins TRBV4-1 to TRBJ1-5; 7 bases fit TRBD1. CDR3 length: 16 residues. The V gene end was trimmed by 3 bases and the J gene end by 3 bases; junction bases not matched to a gene: 8. The germline V gene encodes CDR1 MGHRA and CDR2 YSYEKL. This CDR3 reads CASSQFHGTDNQPQHF. CDR3 nucleotide sequence: TGCGCCAGCAGCCAGTTTCATGGGACAGACAATCAGCCCCAGCATTTT.

This rearrangement joins TRBV9 to TRBJ2-3; D unresolved. The V end lost 1 base, the J end lost 2 bases, and 11 bases lay between the germline ends. The CDR3 extends over 15 amino acids. Germline lookup yields CDR1 SGDLS and CDR2 YYNGEE. For the CDR3, the DNA is TGTGCCAGCAGCGTACTAGTCCGACCCACAGATACGCAGTATTTT. This sequence encodes CASSVLVRPTDTQYF.

This chain uses TRBV5-4 with TRBJ1-2, with D possibly TRBD1 on 5 matching bases. Germline loops: CDR1 SGHNT, CDR2 YYREEE (reference sequence). The CDR3 runs to 15 residues. V lost 4 bases to trimming and J lost 7 bases, with 20 bases between them. CDR3 residues: CASSLPTGGFSGYTF. The DNA for the CDR3 is TGTGCCAGCAGCCTCCCAACGGGGGGTTTCTCTGGCTACACCTTC.

The V gene is TRBV10-2, the J gene TRBJ2-3, with 9 bases fitting TRBD2. Looked up from germline, CDR1 is WSHSY and CDR2 is SAAADI. V trimming: 4 bases; J trimming: 6 bases; junction bases outside the gene matches: 8. There are 15 residues in the CDR3. For the CDR3, the DNA is TGCGCCAGCAGTGGGACTAGCGCCAAATCGGATACGCAGTATTTT. The encoded protein is CASSGTSAKSDTQYF.

The chain uses TRBV5-1 and TRBJ1-1; D unresolved. V shed 0 bases and J shed 6 bases, with 9 bases lying between them. The CDR3 extends over 13 amino acids. Germline assignment: CDR1 SGHRS and CDR2 YFSETQ. In DNA, the CDR3 is TGCGCCAGCAGCTTGGGGGCGGGCGCTGAAGCTTTCTTT. Its protein product is CASSLGAGAEAFF.

The rearrangement links TRBV5-8 to TRBJ2-4, with 11 nucleotides matching TRBD1. J lost 11 bases, V lost 3 bases, and 10 bases had no gene match. CDR1 SGHTS and CDR2 YDEGEE come from the germline V gene. The CDR3 sequence is 15 residues long. CDR3 in DNA: TGTGCCAGCAGCTACACTTCCGGGACAGGGGGACTTCAGTACTTC. Residues: CASSYTSGTGGLQYF.

The chain combines TRBV4-1 with TRBJ2-5; TRBD1 agrees at 10 bases. CDR3 length: 15 residues. With 0 bases clipped from V and 7 bases from J, the junction kept 5 bases outside the gene matches. Germline CDR1 is MGHRA and CDR2 is YSYEKL. CDR3 in amino acids: CASSQDQGQGGTQYF. CDR3 nucleotide sequence: TGCGCCAGCAGCCAAGATCAAGGACAGGGGGGGACCCAGTACTTC.

This rearrangement joins TRBV5-8 to TRBJ2-1, with D uncertain. Trimming took 0 bases from V and 0 from J, leaving 4 bases between them. The germline V gene has CDR1 SGHTS and CDR2 YDEGEE. The CDR3 has 14 amino acids. This chain's CDR3 is CASSLDSSYNEQFF. In nucleotides, the CDR3 is TGTGCCAGCAGCTTGGACAGCTCCTACAATGAGCAGTTCTTC.

V is TRBV5-1 and J is TRBJ2-1; D unresolved. The CDR3 has 15 residues. The germline gives CDR1 SGHRS, CDR2 YFSETQ. V was shortened by 0 bases and J by 4 bases, with 11 bases between the two germline ends. CDR3: CASSLDESTYNEQFF. The DNA for the CDR3 is TGCGCCAGCAGCTTGGACGAGTCCACTTACAATGAGCAGTTCTTC. Looking up the rest from reference TRBV5-1 and TRBJ2-1 gives the full variable domain: KAGVTQTPRYLIKTRGQQVTLSCSPISGHRSVSWYQQTPGQGLQFLFEYFSETQRNKGNFPGRFSGRQFSNSRSEMNVSTLELGDSALYLCASSLDESTYNEQFFGPGTRLTVL.